These 20 T cell receptor beta chains came from one sample sequenced in a study of early T cells in non-severe SARS-CoV-2 infection. TCRdb re-called the 5' RACE reads with MiXCR, one entry per CDR3 protein. Here the sample spans 85,000 to 120,000 distinct CDR3 sequences, approximately 14% being singletons. Specimen: whole blood. The receptor source for this set is an adult who was a healthcare worker with PCR-confirmed SARS-CoV-2 infection or an uninfected control (not recorded which).

This clonotype was recorded many times. DNA for the CDR3: TGTGCCAGCAGTCTGGGACTAGCGGAAAAAGAGACCCAGTACTTC. Translation: CASSLGLAEKETQYF. The chain joins TRBV6-2 or TRBV6-3 to TRBJ2-5; 11 bases align to TRBD2. Germline CDR1 and CDR2: MNHEY and SVGEGT. CDR3 size: 15 residues. The junction had 5 bases not matched to a gene; V was cut back by 5 bases and J by 3 bases.

This clonotype occurred many times. The V and J genes are TRBV6-1 and TRBJ2-7; perhaps TRBD1 as D (5 bases). Trimming removed 2 bases at V and 1 base at J, with 12 bases between. Germline V gene sequence: CDR1 MNHNS, CDR2 SASEGT. The CDR3 runs 15 residues. CDR3 bases: TGTGCCAGCAGTGAATGGGGCCTGATATCCTACGAGCAGTACTTC. Translating gives CASSEWGLISYEQYF.

This clonotype appeared many times. The chain is built from TRBV28 and TRBJ1-5; a possible D gene is TRBD1 (6 bases). The length of the CDR3 is 14 residues. The germline CDR1 and CDR2 sequences are MDHEN and SYDVKM. V was shortened by 3 bases and J by 6 bases, with 12 bases between the two germline ends. CDR3 bases: TGTGCCAGCAGTTTGAGGGGGTCTGTTCAGCCCCAGCATTTT. Its translation is CASSLRGSVQPQHF.

This clonotype has more than one count but fewer than ten. This chain connects TRBV29-1 to TRBJ2-1, with 9 nucleotides matching TRBD2. V was clipped by 6 bases and J by 9 bases; unmatched bases: 6. Germline V CDR1 and CDR2: SQVTM, ANQGSEA. This CDR3 region has 12 residues. The CDR3 region has the DNA TGCAGCGTCCTAGCGGGAAAAGTTGAGCAGTTCTTC. Its translation: CSVLAGKVEQFF.

The J gene is TRBJ1-1, the V gene TRBV20-1; D gene ambiguous. The CDR3 is 11 residues long. Trimming left V 6 bases short and J 8 bases short, with 13 bases between. Germline assignment: CDR1 DFQATT and CDR2 SNEGSKA (reference sequence). Written as DNA, the CDR3 is TGCAGTGCCAGTGGGGTATCCGAAGCTTTCTTT. Translation: CSASGVSEAFF.

This clonotype was seen repeatedly, ten times or more. The chain uses TRBV9 and TRBJ2-7, with D perhaps TRBD2 (6 bases). This CDR3 is 15 amino acids long. Germline V gene sequence: CDR1 SGDLS, CDR2 YYNGEE. V shed 1 base and J shed 3 bases, with 14 bases lying between them. CDR3 sequence (DNA): TGTGCCAGCAGCGTACGGCAGGCGGGGATCTACGAGCAGTACTTC. Translated, it gives CASSVRQAGIYEQYF.

This clonotype was observed a handful of times. This rearrangement joins TRBV29-1 to TRBJ2-7; TRBD1 aligns across 7 bases. V was pared by 5 bases and J by 4 bases, with 5 bases of the junction left unmatched. Germline values: CDR1 SQVTM, CDR2 ANQGSEA. This CDR3 has 12 amino acids. CDR3 DNA: TGCAGCGTTTGGGGACAGAATTACGAGCAGTACTTC. It translates to CSVWGQNYEQYF.

This chain connects TRBV29-1 to TRBJ2-2; weak D call: TRBD2 (6 bases). V lost 7 bases and J 1 base, leaving 10 bases between the germline ends. In germline, CDR1 is SQVTM, CDR2 ANQGSEA. This CDR3 spans 13 amino acids. The CDR3 loop is CSAGSGNTGELFF. As DNA, the CDR3 is TGCAGCGCCGGTAGCGGGAACACCGGGGAGCTGTTTTTT.

V and J are TRBV6-5 and TRBJ2-3; D gene uncertain. This CDR3 comprises 13 residues. Germline CDR1 and CDR2: MNHEY and SVGAGI. The V end was cut by 4 bases, the J end by 6 bases, with 11 bases between. The CDR3 here is CASSSHPGDTQYF. For the CDR3, the DNA is TGTGCCAGCAGTTCCCACCCAGGTGATACGCAGTATTTT.

The rearrangement joins TRBV6-1 to TRBJ2-2; D gene unclear. The CDR3 covers 15 residues. Germline values: CDR1 MNHNS, CDR2 SASEGT. V dropped 3 bases and J dropped 3 bases, with 11 bases sitting between them. The DNA of the CDR3 is TGTGCCAGCAGTGAGCATAATGGAGACACCGGGGAGCTGTTTTTT. It codes for CASSEHNGDTGELFF.

This clonotype was counted between two and nine times. The chain recombines TRBV21-1 with TRBJ1-2. TRBV21-1 is reported as a pseudogene. This CDR3 has 16 amino acids. CDR3 DNA: TGTGCCAGCCGGACCGCGGGCCGCAGCTTTAACTATGGCTACACCTTC. Translating gives CASRTAGRSFNYGYTF.

The gene calls are TRBV3-1 and TRBJ2-4, with D tentatively TRBD2 (5 bases). The germline gives CDR1 LGHDT, CDR2 YNNKEL (reference sequence). The CDR3 sequence is 12 residues long. Trimming took off 2 bases at V and 9 bases at J, with 8 bases between the two ends. CDR3 sequence reads: CASSQTAGIQYF. The CDR3 nucleotides are TGTGCCAGCAGCCAAACCGCGGGCATTCAGTACTTC.

The chain employs TRBV20-1 and TRBJ1-2; unclear D gene. CDR3 length: 13 amino acids. The germline gives CDR1 DFQATT, CDR2 SNEGSKA (reference sequence). Trimming stripped 6 bases from V and 2 bases from J, with 13 bases between. For the CDR3, the DNA is TGCAGTGCCCGAGGGCAGTACAACTATGGCTACACCTTC. This gives the protein CSARGQYNYGYTF.

This clonotype was picked up a small number of times. V and J are TRBV2 and TRBJ2-7, with a weak D call TRBD2 (5 bases). The V gene lost 11 bases and the J gene lost 2 bases, with 13 bases spanning the gap. This CDR3 is 12 amino acids long. Germline lookup yields CDR1 SNHLY and CDR2 FYNNEI. CDR3 amino acids: CAGGRLTYEQYF. The CDR3 DNA sequence: TGTGCCGGAGGTCGACTAACCTACGAGCAGTACTTC.

This clonotype was found many times. The rearrangement links TRBV12-3 or TRBV12-4 to TRBJ2-1; 8 bases are a match to TRBD2. V shed 5 bases, J shed 8 bases, and the junction held 2 bases outside the gene matches. This CDR3 contains 12 residues. The CDR3 loop reads CASSPGLDEQFF. DNA of the CDR3: TGTGCCAGCAGTCCGGGACTAGATGAGCAGTTCTTC.

At least ten counts were recorded for this clonotype. The rearrangement links TRBV20-1 to TRBJ2-7, with D maybe TRBD1 (7 bases). Between the trimmed V and J ends, which lost 6 bases and 4 bases, there was a span of 22 bases. Germline CDR1 reads DFQATT; CDR2 reads SNEGSKA (reference sequence). The CDR3 length is 15 residues. The CDR3 bases are TGCAGTGCCCATCCCTACAGGGGACGGGGGTACGAGCAGTACTTC. The encoded protein is CSAHPYRGRGYEQYF.

At least ten counts were recorded for this clonotype. The V gene is TRBV2, the J gene TRBJ2-7, with 11 bases that match TRBD2. CDR3 length: 15 amino acids. V was pared by 6 bases and J by 3 bases, with 7 bases of the junction left unmatched. Germline lookup yields CDR1 SNHLY and CDR2 FYNNEI. CDR3 nucleotides: TGTGCCAGCAGAACCGGGACTAGCGGAATCTACGAGCAGTACTTC. This codes for CASRTGTSGIYEQYF.

This clonotype appeared a few times. The chain couples TRBV20-1 to TRBJ2-3; D is undetermined. The CDR3 consists of 12 residues. The germline V gene encodes CDR1 DFQATT and CDR2 SNEGSKA (reference sequence). Trimming pared 0 bases from V and 3 bases from J, leaving 4 bases between. The CDR3 DNA is TGCAGTGCTAGAGATCTTACAGATACGCAGTATTTT. Translating gives CSARDLTDTQYF.

This clonotype was counted at least ten times. The chain recombines TRBV11-3 with TRBJ1-5; D gene ambiguous. Between the trimmed V and J ends, which lost 4 bases and 0 bases, there was a span of 13 bases. CDR3 length: 16 residues. Germline V gives CDR1 SGHNT, CDR2 YENEEA. CDR3 nucleotides: TGTGCCAGCAGCTCGCCATTCGGCCCTAGCAATCAGCCCCAGCATTTT. Protein: CASSSPFGPSNQPQHF.

The J gene is TRBJ2-7, the V gene TRBV11-2, with a weak D call TRBD2 (5 bases). Germline V gene data show CDR1 as SGHAT and CDR2 as FQNNGV. The V and J ends lost 1 base and 7 bases respectively, with 14 bases between them. The CDR3 loop spans 14 amino acids. CDR3 region: CASSLVRGFREQYF. Here the CDR3 DNA reads TGTGCCAGCAGCTTAGTACGGGGATTTCGGGAGCAGTACTTC. The full variable domain, in which reference TRBV11-2 and TRBJ2-7 provide the parts outside the CDR3, is EAGVAQSPRYKIIEKRQSVAFWCNPISGHATLYWYQQILGQGPKLLIQFQNNGVVDDSQLPKDRFSAERLKGVDSTLKIQPAKLEDSAVYLCASSLVRGFREQYFGPGTRLTVT.